One and the same sample provided the 19 T cell receptor beta chains below, sequenced in a study of shared clonotypes between healthy human individuals. Produced via immunoSEQ multiplex PCR; TCRdb's table is partial and in-frame only. The sample lists around 180,000 clones; just under 95% were seen once. Sequenced input: naive CD4+ T cells sorted from blood. Documented subset: CD45RA+ positively selected. Every receptor here comes from a woman aged 25 to 39 in good health.

CDR3 bases: TGTGCCAGCAGCCAAGTTGAACAAGCCAAAAACATTCAGTACTTC. Encoded protein: CASSQVEQAKNIQYF. The rearrangement joins TRBV4-2 to TRBJ2-4, with no clear D. Germline-derived CDR1 and CDR2 are LGHNA and YNFKEQ. The CDR3 totals 15 residues. V lost 1 base and J 0 bases, leaving 7 bases between the germline ends.

The chain joins TRBV29-1 to TRBJ2-7; possible D gene TRBD1, 5 bases. The CDR3 loop spans 12 amino acids. The V end was cut by 3 bases, the J end by 4 bases, with 10 bases between. Germline V CDR1 and CDR2: SQVTM, ANQGSEA. DNA for the CDR3: TGCAGCGTTGAGACAGCAGGGTACGAGCAGTACTTC. It codes for CSVETAGYEQYF.

This clone has only one observation. The chain carries TRBV2 and TRBJ1-2, with D tentatively TRBD1 (5 bases). The V gene lost 4 bases and the J gene lost 4 bases, with 19 bases spanning the gap. The CDR3 runs to 16 residues. CDR1 SNHLY and CDR2 FYNNEI come from the germline V gene. CDR3 sequence reads: CASSVLNRGLLYGYTF. The CDR3 bases are TGTGCCAGCAGTGTACTGAACCGGGGCCTGCTCTATGGCTACACCTTC.

J is TRBJ2-5 and V is TRBV28, with D perhaps matching TRBD1 or TRBD2 (6 bases each). Judging by the DNA end, TRBJ2-7 fits better; the J call may be wrong. Germline values: CDR1 MDHEN, CDR2 SYDVKM. The CDR3 covers 15 residues. CDR3 sequence reads: CASSGGRAIAYEQYF. The CDR3 bases are TGTGCCAGCAGCGGGGGCAGGGCGATCGCCTACGAGCAGTACTTC.

The chain combines TRBV28 with TRBJ2-4, with a tentative D call TRBD2 (5 bases). V lost 8 bases, J lost 5 bases, and 10 bases lay in between. Germline V gives CDR1 MDHEN, CDR2 SYDVKM. CDR3 size: 12 residues. CDR3 sequence: CASGTSQNIQYF. The DNA for the CDR3 is TGTGCCAGCGGAACTAGTCAAAACATTCAGTACTTC.

This clone was seen only once. This chain connects TRBV11-2 to TRBJ2-2; D not resolved. Per germline, CDR1 SGHAT and CDR2 FQNNGV. This CDR3 has 16 amino acids. Deletions cut 1 base from V and 2 bases from J, with 11 bases between. The CDR3 DNA follows: TGTGCCAGCAGCTTAGTGTACCAGACCAACACCGGGGAGCTGTTTTTT. Translation: CASSLVYQTNTGELFF.

The chain combines TRBV4-1 with TRBJ1-1; 8 nucleotides agree with TRBD1. The germline CDR1 and CDR2 sequences are MGHRA and YSYEKL. CDR3 length equals 16 residues. The V segment lost 3 bases and the J segment 3 bases; nucleotides outside the gene matches: 9. CDR3 sequence: CASSHPQGAGYTEAFF. The CDR3 coding sequence is TGCGCCAGCAGCCATCCTCAGGGGGCTGGGTACACTGAAGCTTTCTTT.

The J gene is TRBJ2-3, the V gene TRBV5-3; D is uncertain. TRBV5-3 is an open reading frame, and its role is uncertain. Trimming left V 2 bases short and J 1 base short, with 17 bases between. The CDR3 runs 17 residues. Written as DNA, the CDR3 is TGTGCCAGAAGCTTTCCAGCGTCGAACGATCGCACAGATACGCAGTATTTT. Translation gives CARSFPASNDRTDTQYF.

CDR3 bases: TGTGCCACCAGCAGAGATTCTAGGACCCATCAGCCCCAGCATTTT. Protein: CATSRDSRTHQPQHF. The genes are TRBV15 and TRBJ1-5; D gene uncertain. Germline V gene lookup returns CDR1 LNHNV and CDR2 YYDKDF (reference sequence). V lost 0 bases, J lost 5 bases, and 11 bases lay in between. The CDR3 spans 15 residues.

The chain combines TRBV27 with TRBJ2-7, with D hard to call. Germline V CDR1 and CDR2: MNHEY, SMNVEV (reference sequence). This CDR3 is built from 14 residues. V gave up 1 base and J gave up 0 bases, with 7 bases separating them. The CDR3 coding sequence is TGTGCCAGCAGTTTATACGGATCCTCCTACGAGCAGTACTTC. This sequence encodes CASSLYGSSYEQYF.

The genes are TRBV19 and TRBJ2-7; 7 nucleotides align to TRBD1. This CDR3 is built from 15 residues. J lost 5 bases, V lost 10 bases, and 17 bases had no gene match. CDR1 is LNHDA, CDR2 SQIVND, per germline (reference sequence). The CDR3 loop reads CATSMGGTAAHEQYF. The CDR3 nucleotides read TGTGCCACCTCGATGGGTGGGACAGCTGCCCACGAGCAGTACTTC.

V gene TRBV6-6 combines with J gene TRBJ2-7, with TRBD2 as a possible D gene (6 bases). V was cut by 6 bases and J by 3 bases, with 15 bases left in between. The CDR3 covers 14 residues. Germline loops: CDR1 MNHNY, CDR2 SVGAGI (reference sequence). Here the CDR3 DNA reads TGTGCCAGCAGCCTCGGGACTTTTCTCTACGAGCAGTACTTC. Amino acids: CASSLGTFLYEQYF.

The chain is built from TRBV14 and TRBJ1-1; no clear D gene. From germline, CDR1 is SGHDN and CDR2 FVKESK. This CDR3 has 15 amino acids. Trimming cost V 0 bases and J 0 bases, with 8 bases left between them. The CDR3 protein is CASSQETGLNTEAFF. DNA for the CDR3: TGTGCCAGCAGCCAAGAGACTGGTCTGAACACTGAAGCTTTCTTT.

The rearrangement uses TRBV18 and TRBJ2-7; 10 nucleotides align to TRBD1. This CDR3 is 13 amino acids long. Germline CDR1 and CDR2: KGHSH and LQKENI. After removal of 4 bases from V and 4 bases from J, the junction contained 1 base not matched to a gene. CDR3 coding DNA: TGTGCCAGCTCACGGGACAGGGGATACGAGCAGTACTTC. Encoded protein: CASSRDRGYEQYF.

This chain's CDR3 is CASSTTPGELNTEAFF. The CDR3 DNA reads as TGTGCCAGCAGCACAACCCCGGGAGAATTGAACACTGAAGCTTTCTTT. The chain is built from TRBV11-3 and TRBJ1-1; D remains unclear. CDR1 SGHNT and CDR2 YENEEA come from the germline V gene. This CDR3 is 16 amino acids long. Between the trimmed V and J ends, which lost 5 bases and 0 bases, there was a span of 16 bases.

This clone was counted a single time. CDR3 sequence (DNA): TGTGCCAGCAGCGGAACAGGGGACCAAGAGACCCAGTACTTC. This codes for CASSGTGDQETQYF. The chain has TRBV7-9 and TRBJ2-5; 7 bases line up with TRBD1. After removal of 5 bases from V and 0 bases from J, the junction contained 3 bases not matched to a gene. The CDR3 consists of 14 residues. The germline CDR1 and CDR2 sequences are SEHNR and FQNEAQ (reference sequence).

The gene calls are TRBV6-6 and TRBJ2-7; the D gene could be TRBD1 or TRBD2 (5 bases each). Trimming took off 2 bases at V and 1 base at J, with 12 bases between the two ends. The CDR3 covers 15 residues. Per the germline V gene, CDR1 is MNHNY and CDR2 is SVGAGI (reference sequence). CDR3 nucleotides: TGTGCCAGCAGTTACCGGGACCGAATATCCTACGAGCAGTACTTC. Protein sequence: CASSYRDRISYEQYF.

In DNA form, the CDR3 reads TGCGCCAGCAGCTTGGGACAGGCCACCTACGAGCAGTACTTC. Encoded protein: CASSLGQATYEQYF. The V and J genes are TRBV5-1 and TRBJ2-7; TRBD1 is a possible D gene (6 bases). Germline V CDR1 and CDR2: SGHRS, YFSETQ. CDR3 length: 14 residues. V shed 0 bases and J shed 2 bases, with 9 bases lying between them.

The V and J genes are TRBV5-6 and TRBJ1-1, with D hard to call. The CDR3 length is 14 residues. Per the germline V gene, CDR1 is SGHDT and CDR2 is YYEEEE. Trimming removed 2 bases from V and 1 base from J, with 9 bases in between. The CDR3 region has the DNA TGTGCCAGCAGCTTTGGGATTCCGAACACTGAAGCTTTCTTT. Its translation is CASSFGIPNTEAFF. Drawing the rest from reference TRBV5-6 and TRBJ1-1, the complete variable domain is DAGVTQSPTHLIKTRGQQVTLRCSPKSGHDTVSWYQQALGQGPQFIFQYYEEEERQRGNFPDRFSGHQFPNYSSELNVNALLLGDSALYLCASSFGIPNTEAFFGQGTRLTVV.